This T cell receptor (beta chain) came from a study of blood T cells in healthy people across ages. Notes on the study in general: Naive T cell percentage strongly correlated with TCR beta diversity.

On this clonotype itself: Its specificity is not known.

A sample-barcoded 5' primer and a J-beta primer mix were used in a second PCR of about 7 to 12 cycles. TCRdb used MiXCR to reprocess the 5' RACE reads, holding one entry per CDR3 protein. The table has some 1,800,000 distinct CDR3 sequences, more than 35% seen once. V was clipped by 2 bases and J by 3 bases, with 23 bases between them. Germline V gives CDR1 MNHEY, CDR2 SVGEGT. The CDR3 has 18 amino acids. The J gene is TRBJ2-7, the V gene TRBV6-2 or TRBV6-3; TRBD1 is a possible D gene (5 bases). The sequenced sample was blood. The clonotype was recovered from a human donor in good health. The DNA for the CDR3 is TGTGCCAGCAGTTACCATCGTATGGATTACAGGTCAGTCTACGAGCAGTACTTC. It codes for CASSYHRMDYRSVYEQYF.